The next 9 T cell receptor beta chains were all read from a single sample in a study of human T cells and chemical hapten exposure. One entry per CDR3 protein, called by TCRdb with MiXCR from the RACE reads. The data hold more than 75,000 distinct CDR3 sequences, with over 6.5% observed a single time. Described time point: healthy volunteer bleed at 6 weeks. Unfractionated whole blood yielded total RNA. Sequencing input: whole blood. These receptors were obtained from a male donor in good health. Some clones in this sample may be carry-over from other donors' samples.

The V call is TRBV5-1, the J call TRBJ2-5; TRBD1 might be the D (6 bases). V lost 0 bases and J 0 bases, leaving 18 bases between the germline ends. The germline gives CDR1 SGHRS, CDR2 YFSETQ. The CDR3 consists of 18 residues. The CDR3 coding sequence is TGCGCCAGCAGCTTGGCGACCGGGACAAGGAGGAACCAAGAGACCCAGTACTTC. It codes for CASSLATGTRRNQETQYF.

This clonotype was observed a few times. The chain carries TRBV18 and TRBJ1-2, with TRBD1 as a possible D gene (5 bases). The germline V gene has CDR1 KGHSH and CDR2 LQKENI. This CDR3 is 14 amino acids long. Trimming shortened V by 1 base and J by 8 bases, and 14 bases separated the two germline ends. The CDR3 coding sequence is TGTGCCAGCTCACCACGGGACCCACCCCGCGGCTACACCTTC. This translates into CASSPRDPPRGYTF.

V gene TRBV7-9 combines with J gene TRBJ2-3; the match to TRBD2 covers 7 bases. J was trimmed by 0 bases and V by 6 bases; bases with no gene match: 6. Looked up from germline, CDR1 is SEHNR and CDR2 is FQNEAQ (reference sequence). CDR3 length equals 15 residues. Written as DNA, the CDR3 is TGTGCCAGCAGGGAGGGGACTAAGAGCACAGATACGCAGTATTTT. Its protein is CASREGTKSTDTQYF.

V usage is TRBV7-9 and J usage is TRBJ2-3; maybe TRBD2 (6 bases). V dropped 4 bases and J dropped 0 bases, with 8 bases sitting between them. Germline V gene sequence: CDR1 SEHNR, CDR2 FQNEAQ (reference sequence). The CDR3 covers 14 residues. This CDR3 reads CASSWAGSTDTQYF. The CDR3 DNA sequence: TGTGCCAGCAGCTGGGCGGGAAGCACAGATACGCAGTATTTT.

This clonotype has just a few counts. The CDR3 is CASSLEQVPRYEQYF. The CDR3, as DNA: TGCGCCAGCAGCTTGGAACAGGTCCCTCGCTACGAGCAGTACTTC. V is TRBV5-1 and J is TRBJ2-7, with TRBD1 as a possible D gene (5 bases). Trimming took off 0 bases at V and 3 bases at J, with 13 bases between the two ends. The germline gives CDR1 SGHRS, CDR2 YFSETQ. This CDR3 region has 15 residues.

V gene TRBV14 combines with J gene TRBJ2-7, with D uncertain. Trimming took off 0 bases at V and 9 bases at J, with 9 bases between the two ends. Per germline, CDR1 SGHDN and CDR2 FVKESK. CDR3 length: 12 amino acids. CDR3 sequence: CASSQDRQLQYF. CDR3 nucleotide sequence: TGTGCCAGCAGCCAAGATCGGCAGTTGCAGTACTTC.

The chain is built from TRBV6-2 or TRBV6-3 and TRBJ1-3, with D unclear. Deletions cut 2 bases from V and 0 bases from J, with 11 bases between. This CDR3 comprises 16 residues. CDR1 is MNHEY, CDR2 SVGEGT, per germline. CDR3 sequence (DNA): TGTGCCAGCAGTTACGATTACAGACACTCTGGAAACACCATATATTTT. It is translated as CASSYDYRHSGNTIYF.

The V call is TRBV13, the J call TRBJ1-4; D is uncertain. The CDR3 is 12 residues long. V lost 5 bases, J lost 6 bases, and 7 bases lay in between. Germline CDR1 reads PRHDT; CDR2 reads FYEKMQ (reference sequence). The CDR3, as DNA: TGTGCCAGCAGCCAGAGTCATGAAAAACTGTTTTTT. It codes for CASSQSHEKLFF.

This clonotype was seen a handful of times. The chain joins TRBV6-2 or TRBV6-3 to TRBJ1-6; D perhaps matches TRBD1 (5 bases). CDR1 and CDR2 (germline): MNHEY, SVGEGT. There are 15 residues in the CDR3. Trimming cost V 2 bases and J 10 bases, with 15 bases left between them. DNA of the CDR3: TGTGCCAGCAGTTACGGTGCAGGGAGTAGGTCACCCCTCCACTTT. This translates into CASSYGAGSRSPLHF.